This T cell receptor (beta chain) was identified in a study of blood T cell repertoires in COVID-19. Across the whole study: Material from acute and convalescent COVID-19 was sourced from the United States, Italy and Spain.

Germline-derived CDR1 and CDR2 are MNHNY and SVGAGI (reference sequence). The CDR3 contains 16 residues. With 0 bases removed from V and 8 bases from J, the gap between germline ends came to 14 bases. Original processing methods: For nucleated cells, counts were estimated from reference gene primer amplification. Using immunoSEQ multiplex PCR, the repertoire was profiled, and TCRdb retains in-frame clones only, with some absent. V and J calls and clone size are copied from that table; D and trimming were computed from the DNA. The sample includes around 300,000 clones, 75% to 90% of them seen just once. While infection was still active, Seattle patients were enrolled and then followed longitudinally.

The sample consisted of peripheral blood. V usage is TRBV6-6 and J usage is TRBJ1-6, with D maybe TRBD1 (6 bases). The receptor was derived from a woman aged 30 to 39 with COVID-19, enrolled during active disease. CDR3 sequence: CASSYSTGPLDSPLHF. CDR3 bases: TGTGCCAGCAGTTACTCGACAGGACCTTTGGATTCACCCCTCCACTTT.